The T cell receptor beta chain under discussion was sequenced for a study of molecular identifiers for immune sequencing clone quantification. Background on the study: Four of five splits of RNA from 20,000 or 100,000 naive CD8 cells were sequenced in replicates.

Broader study findings: Whereas naive cells kept under 1% of molecules in clones above 20 RNA copies, such clones held over 97% in effectors.

V gave up 0 bases and J gave up 0 bases, with 12 bases separating them. Germline lookup yields CDR1 DFQATT and CDR2 SNEGSKA (reference sequence). The CDR3 has 15 amino acids. Preparation methods for the bulk TCR libraries were those previously described, with listed TCR primers. TCRdb recomputed calls from the PCR reads with MiXCR, one row per CDR3 protein. Of 300,000 to 400,000 distinct CDR3 sequences detected, about a fifth appear once; the ten largest clones hold approximately 0.8%. A CD8+CD4-CCR7+CD45RA+ phenotype served as the sorting definition for naive CD8 T cells. The table lists this clonotype with many counts. Its antigen is currently unknown.

The sequence derives from a human donor in good health. Some libraries in this study had Jurkat cell RNA spiked in. This chain connects TRBV20-1 to TRBJ2-7; a weak D match, TRBD1 (6 bases). Sequencing input: naive CD8+ T cells from blood, with Jurkat cell RNA spiked in. The sample's subset: FACS-sorted CD8+CD4-CCR7+CD45RA+ naive T cells. Written as DNA, the CDR3 is TGCAGTGCTAGAGATTTAGGGACAACCTCCTACGAGCAGTACTTC. Translating gives CSARDLGTTSYEQYF.